This TCR beta chain was retrieved from a study of Graves' ophthalmopathy and Graves' hyperthyroidism. Whole-study results and caveats: Also, most clonotypes expanded in the thyroid above 0.001 frequency appeared in blood.

Scientists amplified the TCR beta CDR3 regions from RNA transcripts. HTBI primers served in a first-round RT-PCR, which a second-round multiplex PCR followed. TCRdb processed the multiplex PCR reads anew with MiXCR; each CDR3 protein has one entry. The sample records about 1.1 million distinct CDR3 sequences, about two fifths being singletons. Newly diagnosed, the hyperthyroidism patients had under 2 months' duration and were aged 18 to 65. Diagnosis was based on clinical symptoms, serum thyroxine, TRAb, thyroid ultrasound and orbital computed tomography. This clonotype has ten or more counts. Its cognate antigen is unknown. The sample was peripheral blood or thyroid tissue (not recorded which). This sequence was found in an adult man with Graves' hyperthyroidism.

CDR3 sequence (DNA): TGCAGCGTTGTGGGGGGTGACTATGGCTACACCTTC. It yields the protein CSVVGGDYGYTF. This sequence joins TRBV29-1 and TRBJ1-2; a weak D match, TRBD1 (5 bases). Germline V gene data show CDR1 as SQVTM and CDR2 as ANQGSEA. Trimming removed 4 bases at V and 3 bases at J, with 9 bases between. The CDR3 extends over 12 amino acids.